A single sample is the source of the 10 T cell receptor beta chains below, sequenced in a study of shared clonotypes between healthy human individuals. Sequenced by immunoSEQ multiplex PCR; TCRdb stores in-frame clones only, minus some. The data show about 1.1 million clones, 78% seen once. Sequenced sample: memory CD4+ T cells from PBMCs. Subset meaning: CD45RA-negative fraction. These receptors all stem from a man in his late teens or twenties in good health. Some clones in this sample may be carry-over from other donors' samples.

The V gene is TRBV7-3, the J gene TRBJ2-1; 10 bases align to TRBD2. J gave up 1 base and V 4 bases, and 4 bases lay outside the gene matches. The CDR3 runs 16 residues. Germline V lookup: CDR1 SGHTA, CDR2 FQGTGA. CDR3: CASSWGLASSYNEQFF. The CDR3, as DNA: TGTGCCAGCAGCTGGGGACTAGCGTCATCCTACAATGAGCAGTTCTTC.

The chain uses TRBV4-1 and TRBJ1-3; TRBD1 might be the D (5 bases). The germline V gene encodes CDR1 MGHRA and CDR2 YSYEKL. The CDR3 runs 14 residues. Trimming pared 1 base from V and 4 bases from J, leaving 8 bases between. CDR3 in amino acids: CASSQVDRGNTIYF. The CDR3 nucleotides read TGCGCCAGCAGCCAAGTTGACAGAGGAAACACCATATATTTT.

V and J are TRBV5-4 and TRBJ2-5; D possibly matches TRBD1 or TRBD2 (6 bases each). The germline V gene encodes CDR1 SGHNT and CDR2 YYREEE (reference sequence). Trimming left V 4 bases short and J 5 bases short, with 21 bases between. This CDR3 comprises 16 residues. The DNA of the CDR3 is TGTGCCAGCAGCACGGTGAGGGGGGAAAGAGGGGAGACCCAGTACTTC. As protein: CASSTVRGERGETQYF. The entire variable domain, with the rest obtained from reference TRBV5-4 and TRBJ2-5, is as follows: ETGVTQSPTHLIKTRGQQVTLRCSSQSGHNTVSWYQQALGQGPQFIFQYYREEENGRGNFPPRFSGLQFPNYSSELNVNALELDDSALYLCASSTVRGERGETQYFGPGTRLLVL.

A few counts support this clone. This chain uses TRBV4-1 with TRBJ2-1; 10 nucleotides agree with TRBD2. V shed 2 bases, J shed 4 bases, and the junction held 5 bases outside the gene matches. CDR3 length: 16 residues. Germline V gene lookup returns CDR1 MGHRA and CDR2 YSYEKL. The CDR3 DNA follows: TGCGCCAGCAGCCAACCGGGACTAGCGTTGTACAATGAGCAGTTCTTC. It specifies CASSQPGLALYNEQFF.

The chain links TRBV14 to TRBJ2-7; 11 nucleotides match TRBD1. The CDR3 extends over 15 amino acids. The germline gives CDR1 SGHDN, CDR2 FVKESK. Germline trimming cut 2 bases from V and 6 bases from J; bases unmatched to any gene: 6. CDR3 sequence: CASSQLGQGAREQYF. In DNA form, the CDR3 reads TGTGCCAGCAGCCAACTTGGACAGGGGGCGCGCGAGCAGTACTTC.

The chain joins TRBV27 to TRBJ2-7, with a possible D match to TRBD2 (5 bases). This CDR3 has 15 residues. Trimming removed 4 bases at V and 1 base at J, with 14 bases between. Germline assignment: CDR1 MNHEY and CDR2 SMNVEV (reference sequence). This CDR3 reads CASSSVGVGSYEQYF. The CDR3 coding sequence is TGTGCCAGCAGTTCGGTGGGAGTGGGGTCCTACGAGCAGTACTTC.

In regard to this clone: This may be a read error: a much more frequent sequence differs by one nucleotide. V and J are TRBV7-9 and TRBJ2-5, with 9 nucleotides matching TRBD1. CDR1 and CDR2 (germline): SEHNR, FQNEAQ (reference sequence). The CDR3 totals 14 residues. Germline trimming cut 4 bases from V and 1 base from J; bases unmatched to any gene: 1. CDR3 nucleotide sequence: TGTGCCAGCAGCTCGGGACAGGGCCAAGAGACCCAGTACTTC. Encoded protein: CASSSGQGQETQYF. The full variable domain, in which reference TRBV7-9 and TRBJ2-5 provide the parts outside the CDR3, is DTGVSQNPRHKITKRGQNVTFRCDPISEHNRLYWYRQTLGQGPEFLTYFQNEAQLEKSRLLSDRFSAERPKGSFSTLEIQRTEQGDSAMYLCASSSGQGQETQYFGPGTRLLVL.

Note on this clone: The sample has other DNA sequences that encode this CDR3 too. V and J are TRBV28 and TRBJ1-5; D is undetermined. The V end was cut by 6 bases, the J end by 6 bases, with 9 bases between. The CDR3 is 12 amino acids. Germline assignment: CDR1 MDHEN and CDR2 SYDVKM. As DNA, the CDR3 is TGTGCCAGCAGCCCAATTCGTCAGCCCCAGCATTTT. This codes for CASSPIRQPQHF.

Concerning this clone itself: The same CDR3 arises from other DNA sequences in this sample as well. V and J are TRBV7-2 and TRBJ1-5, with D maybe TRBD1 (6 bases). In germline, CDR1 is SGHTA, CDR2 FQGNSA. Trimming left V 1 base short and J 4 bases short, with 8 bases between. The CDR3 is 14 amino acids. The CDR3 protein is CASSLEGGNQPQHF. As DNA, the CDR3 is TGTGCCAGCAGCTTAGAAGGGGGAAATCAGCCCCAGCATTTT.

This clone has only one observation. V and J are TRBV5-1 and TRBJ1-5; no clear D gene. Germline V gene sequence: CDR1 SGHRS, CDR2 YFSETQ. The CDR3 is made up of 16 amino acids. The V end was cut by 1 base, the J end by 0 bases, with 11 bases between. In nucleotides, the CDR3 is TGCGCCAGCAGCTTGTTGGCAGCCGATAGCAATCAGCCCCAGCATTTT. This sequence encodes CASSLLAADSNQPQHF.